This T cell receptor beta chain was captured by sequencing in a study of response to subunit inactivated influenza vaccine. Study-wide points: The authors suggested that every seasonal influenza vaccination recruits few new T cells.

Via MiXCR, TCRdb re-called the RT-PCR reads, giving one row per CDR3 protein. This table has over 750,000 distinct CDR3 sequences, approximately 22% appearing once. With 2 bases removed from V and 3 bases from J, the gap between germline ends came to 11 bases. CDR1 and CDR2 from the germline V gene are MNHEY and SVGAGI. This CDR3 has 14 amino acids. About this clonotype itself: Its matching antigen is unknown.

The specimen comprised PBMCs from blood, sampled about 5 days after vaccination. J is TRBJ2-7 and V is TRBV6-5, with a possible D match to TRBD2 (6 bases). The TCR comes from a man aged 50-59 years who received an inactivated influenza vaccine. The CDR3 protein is CASSYRDSFYEQYF. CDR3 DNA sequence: TGTGCCAGCAGTTACCGGGACTCATTCTACGAGCAGTACTTC.